This TCR beta chain was found in a study of technical replicates of blood from a handful of donors. This CDR3 has 15 residues. The germline V gene has CDR1 MNHEY and CDR2 SMNVEV (reference sequence). Deletions cut 3 bases from V and 4 bases from J, with 15 bases between. The protocol was immunoSEQ multiplex PCR, while the TCRdb copy is restricted to in-frame clones and leaves out a portion. In the table there are 80,000 to 95,000 clones, around 94% of which are singletons. The sequence was collected from a human donor in good health. The chain links TRBV27 to TRBJ1-1; tentative D call: TRBD1 (5 bases). Sequencing used T cells isolated from PBMCs. The CDR3: CASSFGGGFGTEAFF. In nucleotides, the CDR3 is TGTGCCAGCAGTTTCGGGGGAGGGTTCGGCACTGAAGCTTTCTTT.